The entry below describes one TCR beta chain. The antigen is undetermined. Terminally differentiated effector memory CD45RA+ cells were excluded from the naive CD8 cells, which were CD45RO-negative and positively selected for CCR7. This CDR3 has 17 amino acids. CDR1 is MGHRA, CDR2 YSYEKL, per germline. Trimming pared 0 bases from V and 1 base from J, leaving 15 bases between. A deep-level run was used for the assay. Data came from immunoSEQ multiplex PCR; TCRdb stores just in-frame clones and leaves some out. The table records 800,000 or so clones, around 96% of them present only once. This sample was taken from a study of shared clonotypes between healthy human individuals. Study details: The study drew on a couple of women and three men aged 18 to 49 as donors.

Study conclusions and caveats: A handful of donors shared approximately 5% of their naive CD4 clonotypes. Generation probabilities of non-shared clonotypes were lower (relative to those shared by all four donors).

Sequenced: naive CD8+ T cells sorted from blood. The J gene is TRBJ1-1, the V gene TRBV4-1; unclear D gene. The clonotype was recovered from a young man in good health. The CDR3 protein is CASSQDSLGAQNTEAFF. The CDR3 DNA follows: TGCGCCAGCAGCCAAGACTCACTCGGTGCACAGAACACTGAAGCTTTCTTT.